This TCR beta chain was identified in a study of blood T cells in healthy people across ages. Study-wide findings and caveats: Strongly correlated with naive T cell percentage was TCR beta diversity.

Only a few counts were recorded for this clonotype. The antigen remains unidentified. PCR was performed a second time for about 6 to 12 cycles using a sample-barcoded 5' primer and a J-beta primer mix. TCRdb analysed the 5' RACE reads with MiXCR anew, one entry per CDR3 protein. The table includes about 540,000 distinct CDR3 sequences, about 24% detected once. Germline V gives CDR1 MNHEY, CDR2 SVGEGT. CDR3 length equals 13 residues. In addition, the sample was reused for a study of T cells of mothers and their children. That publication notes: Each mother yielded more than 9.5 million TCR beta CDR3 reads. Each child yielded 2.5 million to 3 million reads. Similar effects of thymic selection on TCR recombination output were recorded in related and unrelated pairs. Related mother and child pairs showed slightly greater overlap (not significant) than unrelated pairs did.

The sequence derives from a boy aged 10-17 years in good health. Material: blood. The chain has TRBV6-2 or TRBV6-3 and TRBJ2-5; D possibly matches TRBD1 or TRBD2 (6 bases each). The J call may be incorrect, as the DNA end agrees better with TRBJ2-7. This CDR3 is CASTTGASYEQYF. CDR3 DNA sequence: TGTGCCAGTACTACGGGGGCTTCCTACGAGCAGTACTTC.